This TCR beta chain was found in a study of technical replicates of blood from several donors. This table comes from immunoSEQ multiplex PCR, and its TCRdb copy is limited to in-frame clones, with some not included. Of tens of thousands of clones listed, about 95% were seen once; the top ten hold over 0.2%. The germline CDR1 and CDR2 sequences are SGDLS and YYNGEE. The length of the CDR3 is 16 residues. Losses at the gene ends were 4 bases for V and 3 bases for J; bases not matched to a gene: 11. The rearrangement uses TRBV9 and TRBJ2-5; 8 bases line up with TRBD2. What was sequenced was T cells isolated from PBMCs. The source of this sequence is a human donor in good health. In nucleotides, the CDR3 is TGTGCCAGCAGCTCAGACCCCGGGAGGGGGAAAGAGACCCAGTACTTC. Translation gives CASSSDPGRGKETQYF.